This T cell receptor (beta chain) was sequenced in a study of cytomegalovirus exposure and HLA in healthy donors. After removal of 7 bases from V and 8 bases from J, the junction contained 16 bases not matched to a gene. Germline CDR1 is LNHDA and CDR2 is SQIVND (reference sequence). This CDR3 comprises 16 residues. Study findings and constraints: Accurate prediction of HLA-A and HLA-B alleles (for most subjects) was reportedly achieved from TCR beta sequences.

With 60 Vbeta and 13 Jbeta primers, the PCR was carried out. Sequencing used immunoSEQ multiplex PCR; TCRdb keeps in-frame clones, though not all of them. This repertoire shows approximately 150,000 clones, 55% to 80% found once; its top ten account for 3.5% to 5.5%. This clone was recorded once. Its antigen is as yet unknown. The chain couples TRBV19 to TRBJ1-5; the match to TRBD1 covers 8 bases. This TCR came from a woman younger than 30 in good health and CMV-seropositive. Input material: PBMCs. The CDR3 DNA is TGTGCCAGTATTACCGGGACAGGTTTCCCACGGGAGCCCCAGCATTTT. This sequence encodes CASITGTGFPREPQHF.